Listed below are T cell receptor beta chains from one sample, sequenced in a study of CD8+CD57+ T cells in acquired aplastic anemia. TCRdb used MiXCR to reprocess the reads, holding one entry per CDR3 protein. The sample yields some 220,000 distinct CDR3 sequences, almost 35% seen once. Sequenced sample: sorted CD4+, CD8+, or CD8+CD57+ T cells (not recorded which) from PBMCs. The source of these receptors is a human donor in good health, serving as a control. Both conserved end residues are part of each CDR3. Fields, in order: J gene, D gene, V gene, clone size, CDR3 protein, CDR3 DNA. A D gene is named only where the DNA matches it firmly. The listing skips clone size in some rows; elsewhere it reads once, few, many or a size class.

TRBJ2-3,TRBD1,TRBV24-1,-,CATSATPRGPDTQYF,TGTGCCACCAGTGCAACACCCAGGGGGCCAGATACGCAGTATTTT
TRBJ1-2,-,TRBV2,many,CASSEALRNSF,TGTGCCAGCAGTGAAGCGCTTCGGAACTCCTTC
TRBJ1-5,-,TRBV10-3,-,CAISESGGVNQPQHF,TGTGCCATCAGTGAGTCGGGGGGGGTCAATCAGCCCCAGCATTTT
TRBJ2-3,-,TRBV10-1,many,CASSHSTDTQYF,TGCGCCAGCAGTCACTCCACAGATACGCAGTATTTT
TRBJ1-2,TRBD1,TRBV7-8,many,CASSTRTGVGYTF,TGTGCCAGCAGCACTCGGACAGGCGTGGGCTACACCTTC
TRBJ2-7,-,TRBV29-1,-,CSVLGGQGMDEQYF,TGCAGCGTACTCGGCGGGCAGGGTATGGACGAGCAGTACTTC
TRBJ2-5,TRBD1,TRBV14,few,CASSQDLWDRWPLLQETQYF,TGTGCCAGCAGCCAAGATCTTTGGGACAGATGGCCCCTCCTACAAGAGACCCAGTACTTC
TRBJ2-5,TRBD2,TRBV20-1,many,CSAKRGLAGRETQYF,TGCAGTGCCAAGAGAGGACTAGCGGGGAGAGAGACCCAGTACTTC
TRBJ1-2,TRBD1,TRBV15,many,CATSARQGNIGYTF,TGTGCCACCAGCGCACGACAGGGTAATATTGGCTACACCTTC
TRBJ1-5,-,TRBV4-1,few,CASSQDLLRIRSNQPQHF,TGCGCCAGCAGCCAAGATCTACTCAGGATTCGTAGCAATCAGCCCCAGCATTTT
TRBJ2-5,-,TRBV5-5,-,CASSLPPEKETQYF,TGTGCCAGCAGCTTACCCCCAGAAAAAGAGACCCAGTACTTC
TRBJ2-5,TRBD1,TRBV7-8,-,CASSSTGTVQETQYF,TGTGCCAGCAGCTCCACCGGGACAGTGCAAGAGACCCAGTACTTC
TRBJ1-5,TRBD1,TRBV27,-,CASSRGHGQPQHF,TGTGCCAGCAGCAGGGGGCATGGTCAGCCCCAGCATTTT
TRBJ2-3,-,TRBV20-1,many,CSARAAFSDTQYF,TGCAGTGCTAGGGCAGCCTTTTCAGATACGCAGTATTTT
TRBJ2-7,-,TRBV20-1,once,CSAGGVYEQYF,TGCAGTGCCGGAGGGGTCTACGAGCAGTACTTC
TRBJ2-7,-,TRBV20-1,-,CSARDRRGDYEQYF,TGCAGTGCTAGAGATCGTCGCGGGGACTACGAGCAGTACTTC
TRBJ2-5,-,TRBV20-1,-,CSASVETQYF,TGCAGTGCTAGCGTAGAGACCCAGTACTTC
TRBJ2-3,TRBD1,TRBV7-8,-,CASSSDRDTQYF,TGTGCCAGCAGCTCGGACAGGGATACGCAGTATTTT
TRBJ1-6,-,TRBV6-5,-,CASSYSPPSSYNPPLHF,TGTGCCAGCAGTTACTCGCCCCCGAGCTCCTATAATCCACCCCTCCACTTT
TRBJ2-7,TRBD1,TRBV25-1,few,CASKDRDSAYEQYF,TGTGCCAGCAAAGACCGGGACAGTGCCTACGAGCAGTACTTC
TRBJ1-2,TRBD1,TRBV18,few,CASSPSGTGHGYTF,TGTGCCAGCTCACCGTCTGGGACAGGGCATGGCTACACCTTC
TRBJ1-1,-,TRBV10-2,medium-sized,CASSWGNTEAFF,TGCGCCAGCAGTTGGGGGAACACTGAAGCTTTCTTT
TRBJ2-1,TRBD1,TRBV6-1,-,CASSGPGQGTLQYFF,TGTGCCAGCAGTGGACCGGGACAGGGGACTCTACAGTACTTCTTC
TRBJ2-7,TRBD2,TRBV6-6,many,CASSYAGVTYEQYF,TGTGCCAGCAGTTACGCGGGAGTAACCTACGAGCAGTACTTC
TRBJ1-2,TRBD1,TRBV10-3,-,CAISESGTGEAANYGYTF,TGTGCCATCAGTGAGTCAGGAACAGGGGAAGCGGCTAACTATGGCTACACCTTC
TRBJ1-6,-,TRBV5-1,many,CASSLAGTAYNSPLHF,TGCGCCAGCAGCTTGGCCGGTACAGCCTATAATTCACCCCTCCACTTT
TRBJ1-2,-,TRBV19,few,CASSIRWQSPGGYTF,TGTGCCAGTAGTATCCGATGGCAATCGCCCGGTGGCTACACCTTC
TRBJ2-5,-,TRBV6-5,many,CASRWVSGQETQYF,TGTGCCAGCAGGTGGGTCAGCGGACAAGAGACCCAGTACTTC
TRBJ1-2,-,TRBV4-2,many,CASSQSISVGYGYTF,TGTGCCAGCAGCCAAAGTATTTCGGTTGGCTATGGCTACACCTTC
TRBJ2-3,-,TRBV6-5,few,CASSYSRDKEYF,TGTGCCAGCAGTTACTCTCGGGACAAAGAGTATTTT
TRBJ1-6,-,TRBV7-3,-,CASSLSPGGPSPLHF,TGTGCCAGCAGCTTATCTCCGGGGGGCCCTTCACCCCTCCACTTT
TRBJ1-1,TRBD1,TRBV24-1,-,CATSGTGGNTEAFF,TGTGCCACCAGCGGGACAGGCGGGAACACTGAAGCTTTCTTT
TRBJ2-7,-,TRBV5-1,many,CASSGVWDSLGPYEQYF,TGCGCCAGCAGCGGCGTATGGGACTCACTTGGACCTTACGAGCAGTACTTC
TRBJ2-5,-,TRBV4-1,few,CASRSPQETQYF,TGCGCCAGCAGAAGTCCCCAAGAGACCCAGTACTTC
TRBJ1-2,TRBD1,TRBV5-6,few,CASSSTGAYYGYTF,TGTGCCAGCAGCTCGACAGGGGCTTACTATGGCTACACCTTC
TRBJ1-2,-,TRBV7-8,many,CASSTRTAPNYGYTF,TGTGCCAGCAGCACGAGGACAGCCCCTAACTATGGCTACACCTTC
TRBJ2-5,-,TRBV5-1,-,CASSLAPGVGFEETQYF,TGCGCCAGCAGCCTCGCCCCGGGAGTGGGTTTTGAGGAGACCCAGTACTTC
TRBJ1-4,-,TRBV25-1,-,CASSEWEMGTVEKLFF,TGTGCCAGCAGTGAATGGGAGATGGGGACGGTTGAAAAACTGTTTTTT
TRBJ1-2,TRBD1,TRBV19,few,CASSGTGRAYTF,TGTGCCAGTAGTGGGACAGGGCGAGCCTACACCTTC
TRBJ1-1,-,TRBV7-2,many,CASSSTYGTEAFF,TGTGCCAGCAGCTCAACGTACGGGACTGAAGCTTTCTTT
TRBJ2-7,-,TRBV5-4,few,CASSLSRGWFARSYEQYF,TGTGCCAGCAGCTTGTCAAGGGGATGGTTCGCGAGGTCCTACGAGCAGTACTTC
TRBJ2-1,TRBD2,TRBV30,-,CAWSPPPFSGSYEQFF,TGTGCCTGGAGTCCCCCCCCTTTCAGCGGGAGCTATGAGCAGTTCTTC
TRBJ1-6,-,TRBV7-9,few,CASSFGPQGSPLHF,TGTGCCAGCAGCTTCGGTCCCCAAGGGTCACCCCTCCACTTT
TRBJ2-5,-,TRBV10-2,-,CASSEWVSQETQYF,TGCGCCAGCAGTGAGTGGGTGAGCCAAGAGACCCAGTACTTC